A single sample is the source of the 9 T cell receptor beta chains below, sequenced in a study of blood T cell repertoires in COVID-19. The repertoire was sequenced with immunoSEQ multiplex PCR; TCRdb's copy has only in-frame clones and lacks some. The profile shows roughly 100,000 clones, 75% to 85% of them singletons. The sequencing input was peripheral blood. These TCRs come from a man in his fifties or sixties with acute or convalescent COVID-19.

This chain joins TRBV7-9 and TRBJ2-4; 10 bases line up with TRBD1. V shed 4 bases and J 8 bases; nucleotides not matched to a gene: 5. The germline gives CDR1 SEHNR, CDR2 FQNEAQ (reference sequence). The CDR3 totals 14 residues. CDR3: CASSSLGQGYIQYF. The CDR3 DNA is TGTGCCAGCAGCTCTTTGGGACAGGGGTACATTCAGTACTTC.

A remark on this clone: Other nucleotide sequences in the sample specify the same CDR3. V is TRBV3-1 (or the pseudogene TRBV3-2) and J is TRBJ1-1, with 7 bases matching TRBD1. V was clipped by 6 bases and J by 4 bases; unmatched bases: 5. Germline loops: CDR1 LGHDT, CDR2 YNNKEL (reference sequence). There are 13 residues in the CDR3. The DNA of the CDR3 is TGTGCCAGCAGTTCAAGACAGGGCACTGAAGCTTTCTTT. This encodes CASSSRQGTEAFF.

This chain links TRBV19 with TRBJ2-5; TRBD2 aligns across 8 bases. The CDR3 has 13 residues. Looked up from germline, CDR1 is LNHDA and CDR2 is SQIVND (reference sequence). Unmatched junction bases numbered 4, after V lost 5 bases and J lost 5 bases. The CDR3 DNA sequence: TGTGCCAGTAGTCCTGGACTAGCTGAGACCCAGTACTTC. It encodes CASSPGLAETQYF.

The chain is built from TRBV7-8 and TRBJ2-7, with 8 nucleotides matching TRBD1. The V gene's germline CDR1 is SGHVS and CDR2 FQNEAQ. V gave up 5 bases and J gave up 5 bases; unmatched junction bases: 11. The CDR3 runs 15 residues. The CDR3 DNA reads TGTGCCAGCAGCAAATTCCCAGGGGGCGAGGACGAGCAGTACTTC. Translated, it gives CASSKFPGGEDEQYF.

V usage is TRBV5-4 and J usage is TRBJ2-3; TRBD1 matches at 8 bases. In germline, CDR1 is SGHNT, CDR2 YYREEE (reference sequence). After removal of 3 bases from V and 0 bases from J, the junction contained 6 bases not matched to a gene. The CDR3 is 16 residues long. The CDR3 loop is CASSWDRFSSTDTQYF. For the CDR3, the DNA is TGTGCCAGCAGCTGGGACAGGTTTTCTAGCACAGATACGCAGTATTTT.

This rearrangement joins TRBV11-2 to TRBJ2-1; 12 bases match TRBD2. The ends lost 3 bases at V and 5 bases at J; junction bases unmatched: 5. Germline V gives CDR1 SGHAT, CDR2 FQNNGV. The CDR3 spans 16 residues. DNA for the CDR3: TGTGCCAGCAGCTTTTCTAGCGGGAGGGCCAACAATGAGCAGTTCTTC. It specifies CASSFSSGRANNEQFF.

This sequence joins TRBV11-3 and TRBJ2-3; D unresolved. The CDR3 consists of 11 residues. Between the trimmed V and J ends, which lost 8 bases and 4 bases, there was a span of 7 bases. Germline V gene lookup returns CDR1 SGHNT and CDR2 YENEEA. The CDR3 region has the DNA TGTGCCAGCGCCTCAGCAGATACGCAGTATTTT. It codes for CASASADTQYF.

The rearrangement links TRBV11-2 to TRBJ2-1, with 9 nucleotides matching TRBD2. With V trimmed by 1 base and J by 8 bases, 9 bases remained unmatched. The CDR3 contains 16 residues. Germline loops: CDR1 SGHAT, CDR2 FQNNGV. The DNA for the CDR3 is TGTGCCAGCAGCTTAGGTCTAGCGGGGATACGCGATGAGCAGTTCTTC. This encodes CASSLGLAGIRDEQFF.

This chain connects TRBV28 to TRBJ2-3; 10 bases map to TRBD1. Germline assignment: CDR1 MDHEN and CDR2 SYDVKM. The CDR3 spans 15 residues. Losses at the gene ends were 5 bases for V and 3 bases for J; bases not matched to a gene: 5. The CDR3 DNA follows: TGTGCCAGCAGTACGGGGGGACAGGGGACAGATACGCAGTATTTT. Translating it yields CASSTGGQGTDTQYF.